The clone carrying this T cell receptor beta chain was counted only a few times. V was clipped by 7 bases and J by 9 bases, with 13 bases between them. The length of the CDR3 is 13 residues. Germline CDR1 SGHTA, CDR2 FQGNSA. Separate cDNA molecules each had unique molecular identifiers attached to them. In TCRdb, the 5' RACE reads were re-called with MiXCR into one record per CDR3 protein. Of 69,000 or so distinct CDR3 sequences listed, roughly 10% are singletons. This sample was taken from a study of early T cells in non-severe SARS-CoV-2 infection. The TCR comes from an adult who was a healthcare worker with PCR-confirmed SARS-CoV-2 infection or an uninfected control (not recorded which). Material: whole blood. J is TRBJ1-6 and V is TRBV7-2; no firm D call. The CDR3 loop reads CASIAGEGSPLHF. CDR3 nucleotide sequence: TGTGCCAGCATCGCGGGTGAGGGTTCACCCCTCCACTTT.